This TCR beta chain stems from a study of OX40 agonist ivuxolimab in advanced cancers. Background on the study: Hepatocellular carcinoma, melanoma, renal cell or head and neck cancer affected the dose-escalation patients. Overall study results and limits: In the 0.1 to 3.0 mg/kg range, CD4+ and CD8+ blood T cells had expanded clonally by week 6.

CDR3 size: 15 residues. The V and J ends lost 4 bases and 3 bases respectively, with 17 bases between them. In germline, CDR1 is SQVTM, CDR2 ANQGSEA. Produced via immunoSEQ multiplex PCR; TCRdb's table is partial and in-frame only. The sample yields around 45,000 clones, 80% seen once. To note about this clone: Its antigen remains unknown.

The source of this sequence is an adult with an advanced solid tumor such as melanoma, head and neck, liver or kidney cancer. Specimen: CD4+ or CD8+ T cells sorted from blood, collected in a trial of the OX40 agonist ivuxolimab. The V and J genes are TRBV29-1 and TRBJ2-3; D unresolved. In DNA, the CDR3 is TGCAGCGTTGTGGGTGGCAGTACTTCAACAGATACGCAGTATTTT. Translating it yields CSVVGGSTSTDTQYF.